Below, one T cell receptor (beta chain) is given with its context. No cognate antigen has been identified for it. Base qualities were left out, and no much larger clone turns up one base away. This record comes from a study of T cell responses to AZD1222 COVID-19 vaccine (dated by TCRdb to about 2021). General notes on the study: A total of about 230 trial participants underwent TCR sequencing, of whom 200 to 220 received two doses of AZD1222 and some 26 received two doses of the MenACWY control vaccine. Trial participants were enrolled by age into 18-55, 56-69 and 70-plus year subgroups, with around 150, 28 and 57 TCR-sequenced participants respectively.

The time point label for this specimen denotes: baseline before first vaccination. The sample's treatment or condition label, decoded: meningococcal conjugate vaccine given as trial control. Vaccinee samples were obtained from the UK trials COV001 and COV002, which included a single-blind randomized controlled phase 2/3 trial of AZD1222 (ChAdOx1 nCoV-19) in healthy adults. For TCRbeta chain sequencing, PBMC samples were collected from trial participants at day 0 and at day 28 after the second dose. The CDR3 measures 13 amino acids from cysteine to phenylalanine. This entry keeps only the CDR3 DNA: 39 bases, framed from base 1. V was cut back by 8 bases and J by 4 bases, leaving a gap of 12 bases between them. The germline V gene specifies MDHEN as CDR1 and SYDVKM as CDR2. Study-wide findings and limitations: Because no day 14 peak-response samples were available, repertoires were characterized only after the peak T cell response. After two AZD1222 doses, both the breadth and the depth of spike-specific TCRs were significantly higher than at day 0 and than in MenACWY recipients. CD4 TCRs associated with the vaccine covered the entire spike protein, and the dominant responses were in regions 160-218 and 743-854. Nearly half of unique spike-specific TCRs reportedly recognized epitopes outside regions mutated in the B.1.351 and B.1.1.7 variants. Most participants were white British and females outnumbered males, and the authors suggested that clonal diversity may have been underestimated. Conclusions about previously exposed vaccinees are limited, since just a handful of AZD1222 recipients were seropositive for SARS-CoV-2 at baseline. The 56-69-year group was small, and its depth increase did not reach significance, likely because of low power.

The CDR3 regions of human TCRbeta chains were analyzed by immunosequencing. Regarding the original processing steps: Repertoire TCRs were matched against a reference library of SARS-CoV-2-specific TCRs generated with the MIRA antigen-specificity platform. Breadth was defined as the fraction of unique TCRs that were SARS-CoV-2-associated. Depth was defined as the fraction of total T cells that were SARS-CoV-2-associated. Using the MIRA data, each spike-specific TCR was assigned both to the spike region to which the TCR was reactive and to a CD4 or CD8 class. Log10-transformed breadth and depth values were compared by one-way ANOVA with Sidak's multiple comparisons tests. What TCRdb holds here is the immuneACCESS table cut down to in-frame rearrangements. Part of the clones is not present; checked against another copy, under half of the missing clones reflect an unresolved V gene, and the others are unexplained. Clone size and V and J calls were adopted from that table, with D and trimming inferred from the DNA. The sample table contains about 220,000 clones; only one count was recorded for just over 90% of them. The ten largest clonotypes hold around 1% of the sample.

The sequences come from peripheral blood, collected on day 0 of MenACWY control vaccination. This receptor chain uses TRBV28 and TRBJ1-5, with the D gene call left open. This TCR was recovered from an adult in good health. The sequenced DNA: TGTGCCAGCCTCTCGGCCGGAAATCAGCCCCAGCATTTT. This gives the protein CASLSAGNQPQHF.